One and the same sample provided the 3 T cell receptor beta chains below, sequenced in a study of shared clonotypes between healthy human individuals. Cells designated naive CD8 were CD45RO-negative and were positively selected for CCR7, with terminally differentiated effector memory CD45RA+ cells excluded. Using immunoSEQ multiplex PCR, the repertoire was profiled, and TCRdb retains in-frame clones only, with some absent. The sample records millions of clones, about 94% being singletons. Sequencing used naive CD8+ T cells sorted from blood. The receptors were sampled from a man in his late teens or twenties in good health.

With regard to this clone: Distinct nucleotide sequences in the sample also encode this CDR3. This chain joins TRBV5-6 and TRBJ2-5, with D perhaps TRBD2 (5 bases). From germline, CDR1 is SGHDT and CDR2 YYEEEE. The V end was cut by 0 bases, the J end by 5 bases, with 8 bases between. The CDR3 is 13 amino acids. CDR3 sequence reads: CASSLDRGETQYF. CDR3 nucleotide sequence: TGTGCCAGCAGCTTGGATCGGGGTGAGACCCAGTACTTC.

The V call is TRBV30, the J call TRBJ1-1; D uncertain. The CDR3 covers 15 residues. The V end lost 0 bases, the J end lost 0 bases, and 11 bases lay between the germline ends. The germline V gene has CDR1 GTSNPN and CDR2 SVGIG (reference sequence). The DNA of the CDR3 is TGTGCCTGGAGTGTACTGGCGGAAATGAACACTGAAGCTTTCTTT. Its translation: CAWSVLAEMNTEAFF. The whole variable domain, remainder taken from reference TRBV30 and TRBJ1-1, is SQTIHQWPATLVQPVGSPLSLECTVEGTSNPNLYWYRQAAGRGLQLLFYSVGIGQISSEVPQNLSASRPQDRQFILSSKKLLLSDSGFYLCAWSVLAEMNTEAFFGQGTRLTVV.

The chain has TRBV6-5 and TRBJ2-2; D is uncertain. Per germline, CDR1 MNHEY and CDR2 SVGAGI. The CDR3 is made up of 12 amino acids. Trimming stripped 11 bases from V and 3 bases from J, with 10 bases between. The CDR3 DNA reads as TGTGCCTCGGCAGCGTACACCGGGGAGCTGTTTTTT. Encoded protein: CASAAYTGELFF.